These 32 T cell receptor beta chains were all obtained from the same sample, sequenced in a study of T cells in Graves' hyperthyroidism and ophthalmopathy. It was RNA transcripts that yielded the amplified TCR beta CDR3 regions. RT-PCR in the first round (using the HTBI primer set) targeted the TCR CDR3. TCRdb analysed the multiplex PCR reads with MiXCR anew, one entry per CDR3 protein. The sample lists around 530,000 distinct CDR3 sequences, 17% seen once, with approximately 15% in the top ten. Sequenced: blood. The receptors were sampled from a woman between 18 and 30 years old with Graves' ophthalmopathy.

CDR3 DNA: TGTGCCATCAGTGAGCGGCAGGTAACGACCGGGGAGCTGTTTTTT. Translation: CAISERQVTTGELFF. This sequence joins TRBV10-3 and TRBJ2-2, with unresolved D. Trimming stripped 2 bases from V and 5 bases from J, with 12 bases between. The CDR3 is 15 residues long. CDR1 is ENHRY, CDR2 SYGVKD, per germline.

This clonotype was counted ten times or more. The V call is TRBV6-2 or TRBV6-3, the J call TRBJ2-7, with TRBD2 matching 7 bases. The CDR3 consists of 15 residues. Trimming took 2 bases from V and 3 from J; bases not matched to a gene: 7. The V gene's germline CDR1 is MNHEY and CDR2 SVGEGT. In nucleotides, the CDR3 is TGTGCCAGCAGTTACGTCCGGGACTACCTCTACGAGCAGTACTTC. Translation gives CASSYVRDYLYEQYF.

This clonotype was found a few times. The chain couples TRBV4-1 to TRBJ2-3; D is unresolved. Germline V CDR1 and CDR2: MGHRA, YSYEKL. V lost 0 bases, J lost 2 bases, and 9 bases lay in between. The CDR3 covers 15 residues. DNA of the CDR3: TGCGCCAGCAGCCAAGATATCACATCCACAGATACGCAGTATTTT. It translates to CASSQDITSTDTQYF.

The chain recombines TRBV11-2 with TRBJ2-7; 10 nucleotides align to TRBD2. Germline CDR1 reads SGHAT; CDR2 reads FQNNGV. V gave up 5 bases and J gave up 1 base; unmatched junction bases: 11. The CDR3 consists of 17 residues. The CDR3: CASSRSTSGIGSYEQYF. CDR3 nucleotides: TGTGCCAGCAGCCGTAGTACTAGCGGGATTGGTTCCTACGAGCAGTACTTC.

As regards this clonotype: A clone one base away is much larger, so this may be a read error. V is TRBV6-5 and J is TRBJ1-2; D gene unclear. Trimming cost V 4 bases and J 2 bases, with 11 bases left between them. This CDR3 comprises 14 residues. The V gene's germline CDR1 is MNHEY and CDR2 SVGAGI. CDR3 amino acids: CASSCSPSNYGYTF. The CDR3 nucleotides are TGTGCCAGCAGTTGCTCGCCGTCGAACTATGGCTACACCTTC.

This clonotype has a handful of counts. The rearrangement links TRBV28 to TRBJ1-6; TRBD1 matches 9 bases. CDR3 length: 17 amino acids. Unmatched junction bases numbered 10, after V lost 4 bases and J lost 6 bases. The germline CDR1 and CDR2 sequences are MDHEN and SYDVKM. CDR3 sequence (DNA): TGTGCCAGCAGTTCGAAGGACAGGGGAATCTTTAATTCACCCCTCCACTTT. Translated, it gives CASSSKDRGIFNSPLHF.

The chain joins TRBV6-1 to TRBJ1-2; D unresolved. V shed 3 bases and J shed 8 bases, with 25 bases lying between them. Germline V gene lookup returns CDR1 MNHNS and CDR2 SASEGT. The CDR3 consists of 17 residues. The CDR3 DNA reads as TGTGCCAGCAGTGACCTTGCCGCGGCAAATCGGGAGAAGGGCTACACCTTC. Encoded protein: CASSDLAAANREKGYTF.

This clonotype appeared many times. The chain recombines TRBV7-9 with TRBJ2-3; 9 bases agree with TRBD1. The CDR3 spans 16 residues. Germline loops: CDR1 SEHNR, CDR2 FQNEAQ (reference sequence). V dropped 4 bases and J dropped 2; count of bases not matched to a gene: 7. Here the CDR3 reads CASSSTGTGNTDTQYF. Written as DNA, the CDR3 is TGTGCCAGCAGCTCAACCGGGACAGGGAACACAGATACGCAGTATTTT. The full variable domain, with the rest looked up from reference TRBV7-9 and TRBJ2-3, is DTGVSQNPRHKITKRGQNVTFRCDPISEHNRLYWYRQTLGQGPEFLTYFQNEAQLEKSRLLSDRFSAERPKGSFSTLEIQRTEQGDSAMYLCASSSTGTGNTDTQYFGPGTRLTVL.

In this sample, this clonotype turned up many times. The chain links TRBV24-1 to TRBJ1-2; D unclear. V was trimmed by 0 bases and J by 8 bases, leaving 24 bases between them. The CDR3 is made up of 18 amino acids. Germline V lookup: CDR1 KGHDR, CDR2 SFDVKD. The CDR3 DNA is TGTGCCACCAGTGATTTGGCCGTGTGGAGGGTGAATTCGAAGGGCTACACCTTC. Protein: CATSDLAVWRVNSKGYTF.

This clonotype was detected only a few times. The gene calls are TRBV5-8 and TRBJ1-5; D ambiguous. The CDR3 is 15 amino acids. Germline CDR1 and CDR2: SGHTS and YDEGEE. Trimming took 4 bases from V and 0 from J, leaving 11 bases between them. In DNA, the CDR3 is TGTGCCAGCAGCCCTAACAAGAATAGCAATCAGCCCCAGCATTTT. Its translation is CASSPNKNSNQPQHF.

This chain uses TRBV30 with TRBJ1-2, with no clear D. The CDR3 length is 13 residues. Germline V gives CDR1 GTSNPN, CDR2 SVGIG (reference sequence). The V end lost 2 bases, the J end lost 4 bases, and 11 bases lay between the germline ends. The CDR3 sequence: CAWSLGIIYGYTF. The CDR3 region has the DNA TGTGCCTGGAGTTTAGGGATTATCTATGGCTACACCTTC.

Only a few counts were recorded for this clonotype. The V gene is TRBV7-2, the J gene TRBJ2-3, with TRBD1 as a possible D gene (6 bases). TRBJ1-5 matches the DNA end more closely, so the J call is doubtful. This CDR3 has 14 residues. Germline V gives CDR1 SGHTA, CDR2 FQGNSA. The CDR3 DNA is TGTGCCAGCAGCTTAGTCGGGAGGACAGATACGCAGCATTTT. Amino acid sequence: CASSLVGRTDTQHF.

This clonotype was observed at least ten times. V and J are TRBV20-1 and TRBJ2-3; possibly TRBD2 for D (5 bases). This CDR3 comprises 14 residues. Germline V gene sequence: CDR1 DFQATT, CDR2 SNEGSKA (reference sequence). Trimming took off 3 bases at V and 0 bases at J, with 10 bases between the two ends. CDR3 nucleotides: TGCAGTGCTAGGGGAGCGACTAGCACAGATACGCAGTATTTT. Protein product: CSARGATSTDTQYF.

The V call is TRBV7-3, the J call TRBJ1-1, with D possibly TRBD1 on 5 matching bases. CDR1 is SGHTA, CDR2 FQGTGA, per germline. The CDR3 is made up of 14 amino acids. V was clipped by 5 bases and J by 4 bases, with 14 bases between them. For the CDR3, the DNA is TGTGCCAGCAGCCCCCTCGGGGGTGGCACTGAAGCTTTCTTT. Translation gives CASSPLGGGTEAFF.

The chain carries TRBV28 and TRBJ2-3; 8 positions match TRBD2. Trimming at V came to 2 bases and at J to 2 bases, leaving 12 bases not matched to a gene. The V gene's germline CDR1 is MDHEN and CDR2 SYDVKM. The CDR3 has 18 residues. The CDR3 sequence is CASSLAPGLAGFTDTQYF. The CDR3, as DNA: TGTGCCAGCAGTTTAGCCCCCGGGCTAGCGGGTTTCACAGATACGCAGTATTTT.

This clonotype has more than one count but fewer than ten. This chain uses TRBV27 with TRBJ2-7; TRBD2 aligns across 11 bases. The CDR3 spans 14 residues. CDR1 is MNHEY, CDR2 SMNVEV, per germline (reference sequence). J was trimmed by 7 bases and V by 4 bases; bases with no gene match: 6. CDR3 loop: CASSSGTSGREQYF. The CDR3 DNA sequence: TGTGCCAGCAGTTCCGGGACTAGCGGAAGAGAGCAGTACTTC.

This clonotype was observed at least ten times. The chain is built from TRBV30 and TRBJ2-5; no clear D. Germline V CDR1 and CDR2: GTSNPN, SVGIG (reference sequence). V was clipped by 3 bases and J by 2 bases, with 10 bases between them. This CDR3 comprises 13 residues. CDR3 sequence reads: CAWRKTVQETQYF. Here the CDR3 DNA reads TGTGCCTGGAGAAAAACAGTACAAGAGACCCAGTACTTC.

About this clonotype itself: The CDR3 carries no conserved terminal phenylalanine or tryptophan, so it likely arises from a read error. The chain joins TRBV30 to TRBJ1-1; D ambiguous. The CDR3 covers 12 residues. Trimming took 4 bases from V and 1 from J, leaving 7 bases between them. Germline lookup yields CDR1 GTSNPN and CDR2 SVGIG (reference sequence). The CDR3 DNA reads TGTGCCTGGACGGATAAGAACACTGAAGCTTTCATT. Translating it yields CAWTDKNTEAFI.

As to this clonotype: This clone may be a read error of a much larger clone one base away. Here the CDR3 omits its conserved ending phenylalanine or tryptophan, so a read error is the likely source. The rearrangement uses TRBV24-1 and TRBJ2-1; no clear D. Germline V lookup: CDR1 KGHDR, CDR2 SFDVKD. There are 14 residues in the CDR3. The germline V and J ends were trimmed by 0 bases and 6 bases, with 8 bases remaining between them. Here the CDR3 DNA reads TGTGCCACCAGTGATTTGCGCGGCGGCAATGAGCAGTTCCTC. Translation: CATSDLRGGNEQFL.

This clonotype appeared a few times. The genes are TRBV18 and TRBJ2-3; 8 positions match TRBD2. Germline loops: CDR1 KGHSH, CDR2 LQKENI. J lost 2 bases, V lost 6 bases, and 13 bases had no gene match. The CDR3 is made up of 17 amino acids. Here the CDR3 DNA reads TGTGCCAGCTCCCTCACGCCGGTAGCGGGGACCACAGATACGCAGTATTTT. It codes for CASSLTPVAGTTDTQYF.

There are many counts of this clonotype. CDR3 sequence reads: CASPLGFDTEAFF. For the CDR3, the DNA is TGTGCCAGCCCCTTGGGGTTCGACACTGAAGCTTTCTTT. V and J are TRBV2 and TRBJ1-1; no clear D gene. With 8 bases removed from V and 3 bases from J, the gap between germline ends came to 13 bases. The CDR3 loop spans 13 amino acids. Germline V gene data show CDR1 as SNHLY and CDR2 as FYNNEI. Looking up the rest from reference TRBV2 and TRBJ1-1 gives the full variable domain: EPEVTQTPSHQVTQMGQEVILRCVPISNHLYFYWYRQILGQKVEFLVSFYNNEISEKSEIFDDQFSVERPDGSNFTLKIRSTKLEDSAMYFCASPLGFDTEAFFGQGTRLTVV.

This chain connects TRBV10-3 to TRBJ2-1; possibly TRBD1 for D (5 bases). This CDR3 has 16 residues. Trimming removed 3 bases from V and 3 bases from J, with 15 bases in between. Germline CDR1 and CDR2: ENHRY and SYGVKD. The CDR3 here is CAISEWQGKDYNEQFF. The CDR3 nucleotides are TGTGCCATCAGTGAATGGCAGGGCAAGGACTACAATGAGCAGTTCTTC.

The genes are TRBV6-2 or TRBV6-3 and TRBJ1-3, with a possible D match to TRBD1 (6 bases). V was pared by 9 bases and J by 0 bases, with 27 bases between. CDR3 size: 19 residues. The germline V gene encodes CDR1 MNHEY and CDR2 SVGEGT. The CDR3 sequence: CARLDTETNRAFSGNTIYF. DNA of the CDR3: TGTGCCAGACTGGACACGGAGACTAACAGGGCCTTCTCTGGAAACACCATATATTTT.

Comment on this clonotype: This may be a read error, as it is one base from a much larger clone. The chain recombines TRBV5-5 with TRBJ1-1; D not resolved. Trimming removed 1 base at V and 8 bases at J, with 12 bases between. This CDR3 comprises 13 residues. CDR1 and CDR2 from the germline V gene are SGHKS and YYEKEE (reference sequence). CDR3 residues: CASSLLPRYEAFF. CDR3 DNA: TGTGCCAGCAGCTTGCTACCCCGGTACGAAGCTTTCTTT. Together with reference TRBV5-5 and TRBJ1-1, the CDR3 gives the full variable domain: DAGVTQSPTHLIKTRGQQVTLRCSPISGHKSVSWYQQVLGQGPQFIFQYYEKEERGRGNFPDRFSARQFPNYSSELNVNALLLGDSALYLCASSLLPRYEAFFGQGTRLTVV.

The chain combines TRBV19 with TRBJ2-3; D may be TRBD2 (6 bases). Germline CDR1 and CDR2: LNHDA and SQIVND (reference sequence). Trimming took 3 bases from V and 6 from J, leaving 16 bases between them. The length of the CDR3 is 15 residues. The DNA of the CDR3 is TGTGCCAGTAGTATCGGGACTTCCCTCGAGGATACGCAGTATTTT. Translation: CASSIGTSLEDTQYF.

This clonotype was observed a handful of times. This chain connects TRBV28 to TRBJ1-2, with a tentative D call TRBD1 (6 bases). Trimming took off 5 bases at V and 3 bases at J, with 19 bases between the two ends. Germline lookup yields CDR1 MDHEN and CDR2 SYDVKM. The length of the CDR3 is 16 residues. CDR3 bases: TGTGCCAGCAGTCCCCTGATGTGGGGGCACTACTATGGCTACACCTTC. Translating gives CASSPLMWGHYYGYTF.

A word on this clonotype: One base away lies a much larger clone, so this may be a sequencing read error. The chain carries TRBV6-1 and TRBJ1-1; no clear D. Between the trimmed V and J ends, which lost 7 bases and 4 bases, there was a span of 16 bases. The V gene's germline CDR1 is MNHNS and CDR2 SASEGT. This CDR3 region has 14 residues. The CDR3 DNA reads TGTGCCAGCAACTCGGGCCCCCAAGGCACTGAAGCTTTCTTT. It encodes CASNSGPQGTEAFF.

The chain uses TRBV6-1 and TRBJ2-2; D may be TRBD1 or TRBD2 (5 bases each). Per germline, CDR1 MNHNS and CDR2 SASEGT. This CDR3 contains 14 residues. Trimming removed 8 bases at V and 4 bases at J, with 14 bases between. CDR3 nucleotide sequence: TGTGCCAGCCCTGGGACGGATACCACCGGGGAGCTGTTTTTT. Amino acid sequence: CASPGTDTTGELFF.

This clonotype came up a few times. The CDR3 sequence: CASSPEGTEDTQYF. The CDR3, as DNA: TGTGCCAGCAGTCCCGAAGGGACAGAAGATACGCAGTATTTT. The chain carries TRBV6-1 and TRBJ2-3, with TRBD1 matching over 7 bases. CDR1 and CDR2 (germline): MNHNS, SASEGT. V was pared by 5 bases and J by 5 bases, with 7 bases of the junction left unmatched. The CDR3 runs to 14 residues.

V gene TRBV4-1 combines with J gene TRBJ1-1; D is undetermined. CDR1 and CDR2 from the germline V gene are MGHRA and YSYEKL. V shed 1 base and J shed 3 bases, with 12 bases lying between them. The CDR3 is made up of 15 amino acids. The CDR3 DNA reads TGCGCCAGCAGCCAAGCTTCTACAGAGGACACTGAAGCTTTCTTT. Protein product: CASSQASTEDTEAFF.

The chain joins TRBV4-1 to TRBJ1-1; no firm D call. CDR3 length: 14 amino acids. CDR1 MGHRA and CDR2 YSYEKL come from the germline V gene. V was pared by 0 bases and J by 3 bases, with 8 bases between. The CDR3 sequence: CASSQDPEDTEAFF. CDR3 bases: TGCGCCAGCAGCCAAGATCCGGAGGACACTGAAGCTTTCTTT.

V is TRBV19 and J is TRBJ1-5; 8 bases fit TRBD1. CDR1 is LNHDA, CDR2 SQIVND, per germline (reference sequence). The CDR3 contains 14 residues. Germline trimming cut 6 bases from V and 5 bases from J; bases unmatched to any gene: 6. CDR3 amino acids: CASSRQGRDQPQHF. The CDR3 coding sequence is TGTGCCAGTAGCCGACAGGGGCGCGATCAGCCCCAGCATTTT. The whole variable domain, remainder taken from reference TRBV19 and TRBJ1-5, is DGGITQSPKYLFRKEGQNVTLSCEQNLNHDAMYWYRQDPGQGLRLIYYSQIVNDFQKGDIAEGYSVSREKKESFPLTVTSAQKNPTAFYLCASSRQGRDQPQHFGDGTRLSIL.